The source of this T cell receptor (beta chain) is a study of T cells in Graves' hyperthyroidism and ophthalmopathy. Broader study findings: Most clonotypes that expanded in the thyroid above 0.001 also showed up in blood.

This clonotype was seen ten or more times. Its antigen is unidentified. Amplification of TCR beta CDR3 regions used RNA as the template. A set of HTBI primers served as the primers for a first-round RT-PCR of the TCR CDR3. In TCRdb, the multiplex PCR reads were re-called with MiXCR into one record per CDR3 protein. The table shows 500,000 or so distinct CDR3 sequences, with more than 15% occurring only once. CDR1 and CDR2 from the germline V gene are MDHEN and SYDVKM. V was pared by 1 base and J by 0 bases, with 7 bases between. The length of the CDR3 is 15 residues. Sample: blood. The V and J genes are TRBV28 and TRBJ1-3; no clear D gene. The source of this sequence is a woman aged 18-30 years with Graves' ophthalmopathy. The CDR3 DNA is TGTGCCAGCAGTTTATTCGTGGGCTCTGGAAACACCATATATTTT. It encodes CASSLFVGSGNTIYF.